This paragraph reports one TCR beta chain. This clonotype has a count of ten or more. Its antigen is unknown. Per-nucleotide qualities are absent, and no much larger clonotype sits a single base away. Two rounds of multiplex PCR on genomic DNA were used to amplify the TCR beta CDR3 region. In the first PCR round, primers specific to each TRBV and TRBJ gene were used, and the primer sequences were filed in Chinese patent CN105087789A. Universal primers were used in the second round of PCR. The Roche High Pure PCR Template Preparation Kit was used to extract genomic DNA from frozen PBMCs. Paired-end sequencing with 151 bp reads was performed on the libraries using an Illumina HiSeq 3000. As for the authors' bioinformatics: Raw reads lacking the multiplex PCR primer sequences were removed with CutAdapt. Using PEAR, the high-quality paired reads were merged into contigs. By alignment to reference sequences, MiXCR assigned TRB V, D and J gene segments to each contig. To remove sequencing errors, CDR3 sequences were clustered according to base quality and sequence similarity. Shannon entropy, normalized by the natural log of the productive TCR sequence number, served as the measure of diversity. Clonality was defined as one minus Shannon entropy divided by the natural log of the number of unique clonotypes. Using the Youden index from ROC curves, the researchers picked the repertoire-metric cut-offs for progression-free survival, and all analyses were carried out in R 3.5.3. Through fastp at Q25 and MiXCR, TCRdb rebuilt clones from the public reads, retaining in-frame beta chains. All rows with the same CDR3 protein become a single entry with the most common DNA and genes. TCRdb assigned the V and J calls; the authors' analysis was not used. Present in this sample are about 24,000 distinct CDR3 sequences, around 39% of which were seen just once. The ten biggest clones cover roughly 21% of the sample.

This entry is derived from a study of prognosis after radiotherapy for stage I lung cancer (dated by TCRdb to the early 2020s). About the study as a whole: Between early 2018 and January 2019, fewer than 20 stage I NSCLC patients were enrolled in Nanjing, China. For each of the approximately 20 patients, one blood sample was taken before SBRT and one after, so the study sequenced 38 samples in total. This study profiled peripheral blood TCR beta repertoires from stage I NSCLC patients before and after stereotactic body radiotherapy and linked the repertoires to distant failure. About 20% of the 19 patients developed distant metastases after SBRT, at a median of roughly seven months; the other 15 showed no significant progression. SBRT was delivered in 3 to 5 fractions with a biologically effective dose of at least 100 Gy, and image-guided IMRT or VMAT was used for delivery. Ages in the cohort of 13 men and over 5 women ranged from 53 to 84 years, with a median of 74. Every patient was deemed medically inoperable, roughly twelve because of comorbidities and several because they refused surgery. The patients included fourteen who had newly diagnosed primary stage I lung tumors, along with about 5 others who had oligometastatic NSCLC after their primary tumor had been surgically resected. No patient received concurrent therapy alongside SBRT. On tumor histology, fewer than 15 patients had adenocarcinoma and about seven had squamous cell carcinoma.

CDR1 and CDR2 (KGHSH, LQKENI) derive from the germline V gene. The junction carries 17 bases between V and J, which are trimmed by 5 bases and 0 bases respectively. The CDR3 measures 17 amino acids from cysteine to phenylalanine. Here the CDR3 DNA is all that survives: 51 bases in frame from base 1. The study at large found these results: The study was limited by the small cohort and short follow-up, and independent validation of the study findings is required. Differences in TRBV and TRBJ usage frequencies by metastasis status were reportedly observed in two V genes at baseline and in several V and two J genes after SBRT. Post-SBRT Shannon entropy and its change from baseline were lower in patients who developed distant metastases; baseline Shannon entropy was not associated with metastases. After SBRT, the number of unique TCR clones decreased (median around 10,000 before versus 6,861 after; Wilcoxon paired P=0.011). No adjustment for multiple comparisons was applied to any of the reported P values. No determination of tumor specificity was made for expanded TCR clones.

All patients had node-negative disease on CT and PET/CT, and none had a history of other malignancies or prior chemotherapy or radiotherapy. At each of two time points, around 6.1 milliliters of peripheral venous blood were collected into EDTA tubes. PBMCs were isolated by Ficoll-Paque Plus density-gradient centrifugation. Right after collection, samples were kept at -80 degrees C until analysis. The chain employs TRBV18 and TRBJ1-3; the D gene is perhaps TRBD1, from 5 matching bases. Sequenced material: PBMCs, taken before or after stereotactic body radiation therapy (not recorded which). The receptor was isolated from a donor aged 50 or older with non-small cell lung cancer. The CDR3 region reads CASSGGSEGISGNTIYF. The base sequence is TGTGCCAGCTCAGGTGGGAGCGAGGGGATCTCTGGAAACACCATATATTTT.